This paragraph reports one T cell receptor (beta chain). This entry comes from a study of blood T cell repertoires in COVID-19. On the study more broadly: Acute-phase and convalescent COVID-19 samples originated in the United States, Italy and Spain. Sample material is recorded as cDNA or gDNA derived from T cells, B-cell-depleted T cells, or PBMCs.

Authors' processing steps: Reference gene primer amplification yielded estimated nucleated cell counts. TCRdb's table, derived via immunoSEQ multiplex PCR, lists solely in-frame clones and lacks some. V and J calls and clone size are copied from that table; D and trimming were computed from the DNA. The sample lists some 280,000 clones, more than 80% occurring once. V lost 1 base and J lost 4; bases outside the gene matches: 14. The CDR3 contains 19 residues. Germline CDR1 is KGHDR and CDR2 is SFDVKD. The receptor was isolated from a woman aged 25-40 years with active or convalescent COVID-19. The specimen sequenced was peripheral blood. The chain employs TRBV24-1 and TRBJ2-3; 9 bases match TRBD2. CDR3 sequence (DNA): TGTGCCACCAGTGATTTTAATTTGTATGGCGGGGGGGCCGCAGATACGCAGTATTTT. It is translated as CATSDFNLYGGGAADTQYF.